Each of the 31 T cell receptor beta chains below was sequenced from the same sample in a study of identical twins. MiXCR, applied by TCRdb to the 5' RACE reads, yields one record per CDR3 protein. This table has 350,000 to 600,000 distinct CDR3 sequences, around 14% appearing once. This sample was shared with a second study, whose subject was yellow fever vaccine responses in identical twins.

The sequenced sample was CD4+ T cells sorted from blood. The receptor set was obtained from a woman younger than 30 in good health.

This clonotype was picked up a small number of times. This chain links TRBV7-9 with TRBJ2-3; D may be TRBD2 (5 bases). Germline CDR1 SEHNR, CDR2 FQNEAQ (reference sequence). CDR3 length equals 15 residues. The V end was cut by 3 bases, the J end by 2 bases, with 12 bases between. This CDR3 reads CASSFWAGPTDTQYF. DNA for the CDR3: TGTGCCAGCAGCTTTTGGGCGGGCCCCACAGATACGCAGTATTTT.

The chain uses TRBV20-1 and TRBJ2-3; 9 positions match TRBD2. Germline-derived CDR1 and CDR2 are DFQATT and SNEGSKA (reference sequence). Unmatched junction bases numbered 10, after V lost 3 bases and J lost 3 bases. This CDR3 comprises 16 residues. CDR3 DNA sequence: TGCAGTGCTAGGAATTGGACTAGCGTGTTGACAGATACGCAGTATTTT. Its translation is CSARNWTSVLTDTQYF.

V and J are TRBV2 and TRBJ2-1; D not certain. CDR1 is SNHLY and CDR2 is FYNNEI in the germline V gene. Trimming took 5 bases from V and 6 from J, leaving 14 bases between them. CDR3 size: 14 residues. CDR3: CASSTLTQVNEQFF. As DNA, the CDR3 is TGTGCCAGCAGTACCCTCACCCAGGTCAATGAGCAGTTCTTC.

This clonotype has a handful of counts. This chain connects TRBV3-1 to TRBJ2-1; 9 nucleotides align to TRBD1. The germline CDR1 and CDR2 sequences are LGHDT and YNNKEL (reference sequence). This CDR3 has 16 residues. Losses at the gene ends were 2 bases for V and 6 bases for J; bases not matched to a gene: 8. CDR3 DNA sequence: TGTGCCAGCAGCCAAACCGGGACAGGGTCAGGCAATGAGCAGTTCTTC. This gives the protein CASSQTGTGSGNEQFF.

This clonotype was detected a few times. This chain joins TRBV28 and TRBJ2-7, with D maybe TRBD2 (6 bases). V was clipped by 2 bases and J by 6 bases, with 11 bases between them. CDR1 MDHEN and CDR2 SYDVKM come from the germline V gene. The CDR3 totals 13 residues. The CDR3: CASSLGSGREQYF. For the CDR3, the DNA is TGTGCCAGCAGTTTAGGTAGCGGTCGCGAGCAGTACTTC. Variable domain in full (rest from reference TRBV28 and TRBJ2-7): DVKVTQSSRYLVKRTGEKVFLECVQDMDHENMFWYRQDPGLGLRLIYFSYDVKMKEKGDIPEGYSVSREKKERFSLILESASTNQTSMYLCASSLGSGREQYFGPGTRLTVT.

The rearrangement links TRBV29-1 to TRBJ2-5; D is perhaps TRBD2 (7 bases). Germline lookup yields CDR1 SQVTM and CDR2 ANQGSEA. This CDR3 has 14 amino acids. V lost 5 bases, J lost 3 bases, and 16 bases lay in between. The chain's CDR3 is CSVLFRGAEETQYF. As DNA, the CDR3 is TGCAGCGTTCTTTTTCGGGGGGCGGAAGAGACCCAGTACTTC.

The chain links TRBV27 to TRBJ2-5; D possibly corresponds to TRBD1 (6 bases). Germline V CDR1 and CDR2: MNHEY, SMNVEV (reference sequence). Trimming took 6 bases from V and 4 from J, leaving 12 bases between them. The CDR3 is 13 amino acids. CDR3 coding DNA: TGTGCCAGCAGACAGGGAAAGGGAGAGACCCAGTACTTC. It encodes CASRQGKGETQYF.

The chain joins TRBV4-1 to TRBJ2-2, with D unresolved. CDR1 and CDR2 (germline): MGHRA, YSYEKL. The CDR3 loop spans 14 amino acids. V lost 0 bases and J lost 6, with 8 bases in between. The chain's CDR3 is CASSQDPAAGELFF. The CDR3 DNA follows: TGCGCCAGCAGCCAAGATCCGGCTGCCGGGGAGCTGTTTTTT.

V usage is TRBV4-2 and J usage is TRBJ2-2; 10 nucleotides line up with TRBD2. J lost 6 bases, V lost 0 bases, and 10 bases had no gene match. Germline-derived CDR1 and CDR2 are LGHNA and YNFKEQ. The CDR3 has 18 amino acids. This CDR3 reads CASSQDLAGETWAGELFF. In DNA form, the CDR3 reads TGTGCCAGCAGCCAAGATCTAGCGGGAGAAACCTGGGCCGGGGAGCTGTTTTTT.

This clonotype occurred many times. The chain carries TRBV12-3 or TRBV12-4 and TRBJ2-2; tentatively, D is TRBD1 (5 bases). The CDR3 is 15 amino acids. V was cut by 5 bases and J by 9 bases, with 19 bases left in between. CDR3 coding DNA: TGTGCCAGCAGTCCCGGTGGGCAGGGAAGCCGGGAGCTGTTTTTT. As protein: CASSPGGQGSRELFF.

The V and J genes are TRBV6-5 and TRBJ2-2; D unresolved. Trimming removed 2 bases at V and 4 bases at J, with 8 bases between. This CDR3 is 14 amino acids long. CDR1 MNHEY and CDR2 SVGAGI come from the germline V gene. CDR3 nucleotides: TGTGCCAGCAGTTACAGGAGAATCACCGGGGAGCTGTTTTTT. Amino acids: CASSYRRITGELFF.

The rearrangement uses TRBV12-3 or TRBV12-4 and TRBJ2-1, with D maybe TRBD2 (6 bases). V lost 3 bases and J 15 bases, leaving 18 bases between the germline ends. The CDR3 extends over 13 amino acids. The CDR3 loop is CASSFGARRGRFF. The DNA of the CDR3 is TGTGCCAGCAGTTTTGGGGCACGGAGGGGTAGGTTCTTC.

This clonotype occurred a few times. The chain recombines TRBV7-2 with TRBJ2-7, with 7 bases that match TRBD2. The CDR3 has 16 amino acids. The junction had 10 bases not matched to a gene; V was cut back by 5 bases and J by 0 bases. Germline V lookup: CDR1 SGHTA, CDR2 FQGNSA. The CDR3, as DNA: TGTGCCAGCAGCCAGGTGGGGGGGGTGTCCTCCTACGAGCAGTACTTC. Encoded protein: CASSQVGGVSSYEQYF.

This clonotype has only a few counts. The chain is built from TRBV7-8 and TRBJ2-5; D might be TRBD1 (5 bases). V lost 10 bases, J lost 2 bases, and 11 bases lay in between. Germline CDR1 SGHVS, CDR2 FQNEAQ. CDR3 length: 12 residues. This CDR3 reads CATRPGQETQYF. CDR3 coding DNA: TGTGCCACCCGGCCAGGGCAAGAGACCCAGTACTTC.

CDR3: CASSLGTQGAHGYTF. The CDR3 coding sequence is TGTGCCAGCAGCTTAGGGACCCAGGGGGCGCATGGCTACACCTTC. V and J are TRBV7-2 and TRBJ1-2; 8 nucleotides line up with TRBD1. There are 15 residues in the CDR3. V shed 1 base and J 6 bases; nucleotides not matched to a gene: 7. Germline V gene lookup returns CDR1 SGHTA and CDR2 FQGNSA.

This clonotype came up a few times. This sequence joins TRBV20-1 and TRBJ2-3; D unresolved. CDR1 and CDR2 (germline): DFQATT, SNEGSKA (reference sequence). The ends were cut back, 1 base at V and 2 bases at J, with 4 bases in the middle. This CDR3 is 12 amino acids long. CDR3 bases: TGCAGTGCTAGAGGGCCCACAGATACGCAGTATTTT. This encodes CSARGPTDTQYF.

The table lists this clonotype with a few counts. In DNA, the CDR3 is TGTGCCACCAGCACCGTACCGGGACAAGGAGAGACCCAGTACTTC. Translating gives CATSTVPGQGETQYF. The genes are TRBV15 and TRBJ2-5; a weak D match, TRBD1 (6 bases). This CDR3 region has 15 residues. The V gene's germline CDR1 is LNHNV and CDR2 YYDKDF (reference sequence). Trimming cost V 4 bases and J 4 bases, with 16 bases left between them.

This rearrangement joins TRBV28 to TRBJ2-7; D not resolved. Germline loops: CDR1 MDHEN, CDR2 SYDVKM. This CDR3 comprises 13 residues. The V end lost 1 base, the J end lost 3 bases, and 7 bases lay between the germline ends. CDR3 protein: CASSLSGRYEQYF. For the CDR3, the DNA is TGTGCCAGCAGTTTATCCGGGCGCTACGAGCAGTACTTC.

The table lists this clonotype with many counts. V gene TRBV29-1 combines with J gene TRBJ2-7; TRBD2 is a possible D gene (6 bases). The CDR3 sequence is 12 residues long. Germline lookup yields CDR1 SQVTM and CDR2 ANQGSEA. The V end was cut by 6 bases, the J end by 2 bases, with 11 bases between. The CDR3 loop is CSVGDLPYEQYF. The DNA for the CDR3 is TGCAGCGTCGGGGACTTACCCTACGAGCAGTACTTC.

The chain links TRBV7-8 to TRBJ2-3; TRBD2 matches 9 bases. Trimming at V came to 5 bases and at J to 2 bases, leaving 11 bases not matched to a gene. The CDR3 length is 17 residues. The V gene's germline CDR1 is SGHVS and CDR2 FQNEAQ. Here the CDR3 DNA reads TGTGCCAGCAGCATATCTCAGACTAGCGGATCCACAGATACGCAGTATTTT. Translating it yields CASSISQTSGSTDTQYF.

Written as DNA, the CDR3 is TGTGCTACCCGCCCTCCCGGGACAGGGAACACCGGGGAGCTGTTTTTT. Translated: CATRPPGTGNTGELFF. The rearrangement uses TRBV7-7 and TRBJ2-2; 8 nucleotides match TRBD1. CDR1 is SSHAT and CDR2 is FNYEAQ in the germline V gene (reference sequence). This CDR3 has 16 residues.

The gene calls are TRBV20-1 and TRBJ2-3; D is undetermined. V was cut by 0 bases and J by 2 bases, with 30 bases left in between. The CDR3 extends over 21 amino acids. Germline assignment: CDR1 DFQATT and CDR2 SNEGSKA (reference sequence). CDR3 nucleotide sequence: TGCAGTGCTAGAGACCACCGACCAGGACGCTACCCAAGCGATCCCACAGATACGCAGTATTTT. Residues: CSARDHRPGRYPSDPTDTQYF.

This clonotype was recorded a few times. The J gene is TRBJ2-1, the V gene TRBV19, with 15 bases fitting TRBD2. Germline CDR1 LNHDA, CDR2 SQIVND (reference sequence). Trimming at V came to 5 bases and at J to 9 bases, leaving 8 bases not matched to a gene. The CDR3 is 16 amino acids. The CDR3 DNA follows: TGTGCCAGTAGTCCCGTGGGGACTAGCGGGAGGACTGAGCAGTTCTTC. Translated: CASSPVGTSGRTEQFF.

In this sample, this clonotype turned up a few times. The chain couples TRBV5-5 to TRBJ2-6; perhaps TRBD1 as D (6 bases). The V gene's germline CDR1 is SGHKS and CDR2 YYEKEE (reference sequence). This CDR3 is 17 amino acids long. Between the trimmed V and J ends, which lost 5 bases and 4 bases, there was a span of 19 bases. The CDR3 loop reads CASRIRLTGTGANVLTF. The CDR3, as DNA: TGTGCCAGCAGGATAAGACTTACAGGGACCGGGGCCAACGTCCTGACTTTC. Based on the CDR3 plus reference TRBV5-5 and TRBJ2-6, the full variable domain is DAGVTQSPTHLIKTRGQQVTLRCSPISGHKSVSWYQQVLGQGPQFIFQYYEKEERGRGNFPDRFSARQFPNYSSELNVNALLLGDSALYLCASRIRLTGTGANVLTFGAGSRLTVL.

The chain combines TRBV28 with TRBJ2-7; D not certain. The CDR3 contains 12 residues. Germline loops: CDR1 MDHEN, CDR2 SYDVKM. V shed 3 bases and J shed 6 bases, with 9 bases lying between them. The CDR3 spells CASSFRATEQYF. The CDR3 bases are TGTGCCAGCAGTTTTCGAGCGACCGAGCAGTACTTC.

The table lists this clonotype with a few counts. The gene calls are TRBV20-1 and TRBJ2-3; 9 bases map to TRBD1. This CDR3 contains 12 residues. Germline CDR1 reads DFQATT; CDR2 reads SNEGSKA (reference sequence). V was pared by 4 bases and J by 5 bases, with 1 base of the junction left unmatched. The CDR3 region is CSATGQGDTQYF. The CDR3 DNA is TGCAGTGCTACGGGACAGGGAGATACGCAGTATTTT.

The rearrangement uses TRBV6-5 and TRBJ2-6; D gene uncertain. Looked up from germline, CDR1 is MNHEY and CDR2 is SVGAGI. The V end was cut by 1 base, the J end by 1 base, with 11 bases between. The CDR3 contains 17 residues. This chain's CDR3 is CASSYFPDSSGANVLTF. The CDR3, as DNA: TGTGCCAGCAGTTACTTTCCCGACTCGTCTGGGGCCAACGTCCTGACTTTC.

The chain carries TRBV5-1 and TRBJ1-4, with 12 bases aligning to TRBD1. V shed 4 bases, J shed 8 bases, and the junction held 12 bases outside the gene matches. Germline CDR1 SGHRS, CDR2 YFSETQ. The CDR3 runs to 17 residues. The CDR3 nucleotides are TGCGCCAGCAGCCTCCGGGACAGGGGGCCGACAGACGAAAAACTGTTTTTT. It encodes CASSLRDRGPTDEKLFF.

In this sample, this clonotype turned up a few times. The chain recombines TRBV6-1 with TRBJ2-1; tentatively, D is TRBD2 (8 bases). V lost 5 bases to trimming and J lost 4 bases, with 21 bases between them. The germline gives CDR1 MNHNS, CDR2 SASEGT. This CDR3 is 17 amino acids long. The CDR3 region is CASSREGAGARYNEQFF. CDR3 bases: TGTGCCAGCAGTCGGGAGGGGGCGGGGGCGCGTTACAATGAGCAGTTCTTC.

This clonotype was seen only a few times. Compared with germline, one end of the junction differs, possibly owing to a read error. V gene TRBV5-4 combines with J gene TRBJ1-4; possibly TRBD1 for D (6 bases). Germline V CDR1 and CDR2: SGHNT, YYREEE (reference sequence). The CDR3 loop spans 14 amino acids. Here the CDR3 reads CASSPGTTIEKLFF. The CDR3 DNA reads as TGTGCCAGCAGCCCCGGGACAACTATTGAAAAACTGTTTTTT.

The gene calls are TRBV20-1 and TRBJ2-7, with D maybe TRBD2 (8 bases). Germline V gives CDR1 DFQATT, CDR2 SNEGSKA (reference sequence). Trimming removed 6 bases from V and 1 base from J, with 13 bases in between. The CDR3 has 13 amino acids. CDR3 loop: CSALAGQSYEQYF. The CDR3 nucleotides are TGCAGTGCCTTAGCGGGACAGTCCTACGAGCAGTACTTC.